These 26 T cell receptor beta chains share one sample of origin, sequenced in a study of T-cell memory formation after mild COVID-19. TCRdb passed the 5' RACE reads through MiXCR, listing each CDR3 protein once. The table includes roughly 370,000 distinct CDR3 sequences, 16% detected once. Sequenced sample: PBMCs or a T cell subset sorted from them (not recorded which). Receptors originate from a man between 18 and 29 years old who had mild COVID-19 (a few samples of this study predate the infection). Cell type and time point are not known.

V and J are TRBV6-2 or TRBV6-3 and TRBJ1-1; D gene uncertain. Germline V gene sequence: CDR1 MNHEY, CDR2 SVGEGT. The germline V and J ends were trimmed by 0 bases and 0 bases, with 8 bases remaining between them. The CDR3 length is 15 residues. CDR3 nucleotide sequence: TGTGCCAGCAGTTACTCGAACAGATTGAACACTGAAGCTTTCTTT. It encodes CASSYSNRLNTEAFF.

The V and J genes are TRBV7-9 and TRBJ2-3; D remains ambiguous. Germline V gene lookup returns CDR1 SEHNR and CDR2 FQNEAQ (reference sequence). Trimming left V 5 bases short and J 3 bases short, with 9 bases between. The CDR3 runs 13 residues. The CDR3 is CASSDAPTDTQYF. The CDR3 DNA follows: TGTGCCAGCAGCGATGCGCCGACAGATACGCAGTATTTT.

The chain links TRBV7-9 to TRBJ1-6; D may be TRBD1 (6 bases). The CDR3 extends over 13 amino acids. V lost 5 bases and J 10 bases, leaving 12 bases between the germline ends. Germline V gene lookup returns CDR1 SEHNR and CDR2 FQNEAQ (reference sequence). CDR3 in amino acids: CASSPRGLSPLHF. The CDR3 DNA follows: TGTGCCAGCAGCCCCAGGGGACTGTCACCCCTCCACTTT. The whole variable domain, filled in from reference TRBV7-9 and TRBJ1-6, reads DTGVSQNPRHKITKRGQNVTFRCDPISEHNRLYWYRQTLGQGPEFLTYFQNEAQLEKSRLLSDRFSAERPKGSFSTLEIQRTEQGDSAMYLCASSPRGLSPLHFGNGTRLTVT.

This clonotype was seen more than once but under ten times. The chain carries TRBV18 and TRBJ2-7; 9 bases align to TRBD1. The V segment lost 8 bases and the J segment 1 base; nucleotides outside the gene matches: 6. Germline V lookup: CDR1 KGHSH, CDR2 LQKENI. CDR3 length equals 14 residues. Here the CDR3 reads CASSPGQGSYEQYF. CDR3 coding DNA: TGTGCCAGCAGCCCGGGACAGGGATCCTACGAGCAGTACTTC.

This clonotype was recorded at least ten times. CDR3 protein: CASSFSRLAGVEQFF. CDR3 DNA: TGTGCCAGCAGTTTCTCAAGACTAGCGGGGGTTGAGCAGTTCTTC. This chain joins TRBV12-3 or TRBV12-4 and TRBJ2-1; 12 bases are a match to TRBD2. The CDR3 is 15 residues long. The J segment lost 9 bases and the V segment lost 3 bases, leaving 6 bases of the junction unmatched.

V usage is TRBV7-9 and J usage is TRBJ1-1; 9 bases fit TRBD1. The CDR3 consists of 16 residues. V lost 1 base to trimming and J lost 4 bases; unmatched junction nucleotides: 7. From germline, CDR1 is SEHNR and CDR2 FQNEAQ (reference sequence). In nucleotides, the CDR3 is TGTGCCAGCAGCTTAGTGGAAACAGGGGGCGGCACTGAAGCTTTCTTT. Its translation is CASSLVETGGGTEAFF. Combining the CDR3 with reference TRBV7-9 and TRBJ1-1 gives the whole variable domain DTGVSQNPRHKITKRGQNVTFRCDPISEHNRLYWYRQTLGQGPEFLTYFQNEAQLEKSRLLSDRFSAERPKGSFSTLEIQRTEQGDSAMYLCASSLVETGGGTEAFFGQGTRLTVV.

This clonotype was picked up a small number of times. The genes are TRBV20-1 and TRBJ1-1, with 7 bases identical to TRBD1. CDR3 length: 13 amino acids. Germline V lookup: CDR1 DFQATT, CDR2 SNEGSKA (reference sequence). After removal of 6 bases from V and 1 base from J, the junction contained 5 bases not matched to a gene. CDR3 sequence: CSASGTANTEAFF. The CDR3 DNA sequence: TGCAGTGCCTCCGGGACAGCGAACACTGAAGCTTTCTTT.

This clonotype has a single count. The chain is built from TRBV6-5 and TRBJ1-4, with TRBD1 identical over 12 bases. The V gene end was trimmed by 7 bases and the J gene end by 9 bases; junction bases not matched to a gene: 6. Germline CDR1 is MNHEY and CDR2 is SVGAGI. CDR3 length: 14 amino acids. CDR3 coding DNA: TGTGCCAGCAAAGTCCGGGACAGGGGGCAAAAACTGTTTTTT. It yields the protein CASKVRDRGQKLFF.

This clonotype was detected ten times or more. V usage is TRBV7-2 and J usage is TRBJ2-2, with a weak D call TRBD1 (6 bases). The germline V gene has CDR1 SGHTA and CDR2 FQGNSA. Trimming removed 3 bases from V and 5 bases from J, with 13 bases in between. The CDR3 consists of 15 residues. The CDR3 DNA reads TGTGCCAGCAGCTTTAGGGGGATGGGGACCGGGGAGCTGTTTTTT. Amino acid sequence: CASSFRGMGTGELFF.

This clonotype was observed a handful of times. This chain uses TRBV4-3 with TRBJ2-3; 10 nucleotides align to TRBD1. Trimming cost V 1 base and J 4 bases; bases outside gene matches: 11. In germline, CDR1 is LGHNA, CDR2 YSLEER. CDR3 length: 18 residues. The CDR3 region is CASSQAVNRDRGADTQYF. Here the CDR3 DNA reads TGCGCCAGCAGCCAAGCGGTTAACCGGGACAGGGGAGCAGATACGCAGTATTTT.

The chain links TRBV3-1 to TRBJ1-1; 11 bases are a match to TRBD1. V shed 0 bases and J 11 bases; nucleotides not matched to a gene: 5. Germline V gene sequence: CDR1 LGHDT, CDR2 YNNKEL (reference sequence). The CDR3 length is 14 residues. The CDR3 region is CASSQEGTGGDAFF. The CDR3 DNA sequence: TGTGCCAGCAGCCAAGAAGGGACAGGGGGAGACGCTTTCTTT.

J is TRBJ1-1 and V is TRBV6-4; D is undetermined. With 0 bases removed from V and 8 bases from J, the gap between germline ends came to 13 bases. CDR3 length: 14 residues. In germline, CDR1 is MRHNA, CDR2 SNTAGT. Here the CDR3 reads CASSDSNTGSEAFF. As DNA, the CDR3 is TGTGCCAGCAGTGACTCGAACACTGGGTCAGAAGCTTTCTTT.

This clonotype was counted between two and nine times. The chain joins TRBV4-1 to TRBJ1-1; D might be TRBD1 (5 bases). This CDR3 is built from 13 residues. Germline loops: CDR1 MGHRA, CDR2 YSYEKL. The V gene lost 2 bases and the J gene lost 6 bases, with 10 bases spanning the gap. In nucleotides, the CDR3 is TGCGCCAGCAGCCAACCAGGGAGCCCTGAAGCTTTCTTT. This translates into CASSQPGSPEAFF.

This clonotype was recorded many times. The rearrangement joins TRBV6-4 to TRBJ2-1; either TRBD1 or TRBD2 may fit D (6 bases each). This CDR3 is built from 17 residues. V lost 0 bases, J lost 0 bases, and 12 bases lay in between. The germline gives CDR1 MRHNA, CDR2 SNTAGT. CDR3 in DNA: TGTGCCAGCAGTGACTCGCACGAGGGGGGCTCCTACAATGAGCAGTTCTTC. It specifies CASSDSHEGGSYNEQFF.

This clonotype was seen a handful of times. The chain has TRBV6-6 and TRBJ2-7; 7 positions match TRBD1. V was pared by 6 bases and J by 3 bases, with 11 bases of the junction left unmatched. Per the germline V gene, CDR1 is MNHNY and CDR2 is SVGAGI (reference sequence). The CDR3 covers 15 residues. The CDR3 sequence is CASRDLPGQSYEQYF. Written as DNA, the CDR3 is TGTGCCAGCAGAGACCTTCCGGGACAGAGCTACGAGCAGTACTTC.

The chain carries TRBV20-1 and TRBJ1-4, with 9 bases aligning to TRBD1. The J segment lost 10 bases and the V segment lost 4 bases, leaving 19 bases of the junction unmatched. Germline CDR1 is DFQATT and CDR2 is SNEGSKA (reference sequence). This CDR3 contains 17 residues. CDR3 bases: TGCAGTGCTACTCCAAAGGACAGGGGAGCGTCGGAGCCAAAACTGTTTTTT. Protein sequence: CSATPKDRGASEPKLFF.

A few counts support this clonotype. This chain uses TRBV5-1 with TRBJ2-2; a possible D gene is TRBD1 (6 bases). The length of the CDR3 is 13 residues. With 4 bases removed from V and 3 bases from J, the gap between germline ends came to 7 bases. Germline values: CDR1 SGHRS, CDR2 YFSETQ. Written as DNA, the CDR3 is TGCGCCAGCAGCCACAGGGACACCGGGGAGCTGTTTTTT. Protein product: CASSHRDTGELFF.

The rearrangement uses TRBV6-1 and TRBJ2-1, with D hard to call. CDR3 length: 13 amino acids. With 3 bases removed from V and 7 bases from J, the gap between germline ends came to 10 bases. Germline values: CDR1 MNHNS, CDR2 SASEGT. The CDR3 nucleotides are TGTGCCAGCAGTGATTTCTATGGGAATGAGCAGTTCTTC. It is translated as CASSDFYGNEQFF.

The V call is TRBV5-1, the J call TRBJ2-3, with D possibly TRBD1 on 6 matching bases. V was trimmed by 5 bases and J by 2 bases, leaving 15 bases between them. There are 15 residues in the CDR3. Per germline, CDR1 SGHRS and CDR2 YFSETQ. The CDR3 loop reads CASRSGDKDTDTQYF. As DNA, the CDR3 is TGCGCCAGCAGATCAGGGGACAAGGACACAGATACGCAGTATTTT.

This rearrangement joins TRBV11-2 to TRBJ2-7, with 9 nucleotides matching TRBD2. The V segment lost 3 bases and the J segment 4 bases; nucleotides outside the gene matches: 4. The CDR3 spans 14 residues. Germline V gene data show CDR1 as SGHAT and CDR2 as FQNNGV. DNA for the CDR3: TGTGCCAGCAGCTTGGCTAGCGGGGTTTACGAGCAGTACGTC. This translates into CASSLASGVYEQYV.

J is TRBJ2-5 and V is TRBV29-1, with a tentative D call TRBD1 (6 bases). The CDR3 totals 14 residues. Germline loops: CDR1 SQVTM, CDR2 ANQGSEA. The V end lost 3 bases, the J end lost 5 bases, and 16 bases lay between the germline ends. CDR3 DNA: TGCAGCGTTGATGGTTGGACAGCCGCGGAGACCCAGTACTTC. The encoded protein is CSVDGWTAAETQYF.

The chain uses TRBV12-3 or TRBV12-4 and TRBJ1-2, with D possibly TRBD1 on 6 matching bases. Between the trimmed V and J ends, which lost 2 bases and 4 bases, there was a span of 8 bases. The CDR3 runs to 13 residues. For the CDR3, the DNA is TGTGCCAGCAGTTTATTGGACAGCTATGGCTACACCTTC. The encoded protein is CASSLLDSYGYTF.

This clonotype was observed at least ten times. The V call is TRBV7-2, the J call TRBJ2-3, with 8 bases aligning to TRBD2. The J segment lost 2 bases and the V segment lost 5 bases, leaving 6 bases of the junction unmatched. Looked up from germline, CDR1 is SGHTA and CDR2 is FQGNSA. CDR3 size: 15 residues. The CDR3 coding sequence is TGTGCCAGCAGCCAGGCTAGCGGGCACACAGATACGCAGTATTTT. Protein sequence: CASSQASGHTDTQYF.

The chain combines TRBV6-5 with TRBJ1-2; D remains unclear. Trimming removed 0 bases at V and 3 bases at J, with 20 bases between. The CDR3 totals 18 residues. Germline CDR1 MNHEY, CDR2 SVGAGI. The CDR3 nucleotides are TGTGCCAGCAGTTACTCTCCGACCGAACGCCCCTGGCACTATGGCTACACCTTC. Its protein product is CASSYSPTERPWHYGYTF.

The chain carries TRBV7-2 and TRBJ2-2; 8 positions match TRBD2. Looked up from germline, CDR1 is SGHTA and CDR2 is FQGNSA. The CDR3 loop spans 14 amino acids. Trimming cost V 4 bases and J 4 bases; bases outside gene matches: 2. CDR3 region: CASSSGGPTGELFF. In DNA form, the CDR3 reads TGTGCCAGCAGCTCGGGGGGGCCCACCGGGGAGCTGTTTTTT. Filled out from reference TRBV7-2 and TRBJ2-2, the complete variable domain reads GAGVSQSPSNKVTEKGKDVELRCDPISGHTALYWYRQSLGQGLEFLIYFQGNSAPDKSGLPSDRFSAERTGGSVSTLTIQRTQQEDSAVYLCASSSGGPTGELFFGEGSRLTVL.

The chain joins TRBV6-6 to TRBJ1-1; no reliable D call. With 6 bases removed from V and 5 bases from J, the gap between germline ends came to 19 bases. This CDR3 spans 15 amino acids. CDR1 and CDR2 (germline): MNHNY, SVGAGI (reference sequence). DNA of the CDR3: TGTGCCAGCAGACGGTCCAGGCCGTTGGGTACTGAAGCTTTCTTT. Its protein is CASRRSRPLGTEAFF.